Listed here is a single T cell receptor beta chain. The antigen it recognizes is unknown. Within one base of it there is no much larger clone, and no base qualities were kept. This sample is drawn from a study of OX40 agonist ivuxolimab in advanced cancers. A note on the overall study: Ivuxolimab was a fully human IgG2 agonistic monoclonal antibody targeting the costimulatory receptor OX40 (CD134). Intravenous ivuxolimab was administered to patients every 2 weeks at six dose levels: 0.01, 0.1, 0.3, 1.5, 3 and 10 mg/kg. Three dose-escalation patients achieved partial responses, one with hepatocellular carcinoma and two with cutaneous melanoma. The point of sequencing TCRbeta in the periphery was to test whether ivuxolimab changed TCR sequence diversity and drove clonal T-cell expansion. Prior anti-PD-1, anti-PD-L1 or anti-CTLA-4 therapy was permitted, and checkpoint inhibitors had been received by around 40% of dose-escalation patients. Among the roughly 52 dose-escalation patients, roughly 20 had hepatocellular carcinoma, 15 or so melanoma, 9 renal cell carcinoma and 9 head and neck cancer. The dose-escalation cohort was around 84% male with a mean age of approximately 60 years, ranging from about 23 to 85. The paper reports the monotherapy dose-escalation portion (N = 52 patients) of the phase I ivuxolimab trial.

Genomic DNA was extracted from sorted cells for sequencing of the TCRbeta CDR3 region. TCRbeta CDR3 regions were sequenced using the immunoSEQ Assay. Held by TCRdb, this immuneACCESS table contains in-frame sequences only and omits some clones. Under half of the omission traces to an unresolved V gene where checked; the cause of the rest is unknown. For this sample there are fewer than 25,000 clones; about 85% appear just once. The ten largest account for over 15% of the sample. The paper as a whole reports these results and caveats: Low levels of normalized T-cell clonal expansion were also seen in some patients who did not respond. On average, CD8+ T cells showed more expanded clones than CD4+ T cells after ivuxolimab. Antigen specificity was not determined for the clonally expanded peripheral T cells. At doses of 0.1 to 3.0 mg/kg, clonal expansion of both CD4+ and CD8+ blood T cells was observed from baseline to week 6. In partial responders in the 0.1-3.0 mg/kg groups, normalized peripheral clonal expansion was found to be among the lowest, especially among CD8+ T cells.

The trial excluded patients who had a history of autoimmune disease or who were on systemic immunosuppression. Peripheral blood for TCR sequencing was collected from all dose cohorts at baseline, on cycle 4 day 1, and on cycle 7 day 1. Samples were obtained from an open-label, multicenter, first-in-human phase I dose-escalation trial of ivuxolimab. Adults with locally advanced or metastatic head and neck squamous cell, hepatocellular, melanoma or renal cell carcinoma were enrolled in the trial. Before TCR sequencing, CD4+ T cells and CD8+ T cells were sorted from peripheral blood as separate populations. This sequence was found in an adult with an advanced solid tumor such as melanoma, head and neck, liver or kidney cancer. The sequencing used CD4+ or CD8+ T cells sorted from blood, collected in a trial of the OX40 agonist ivuxolimab.

The CDR3 has the sequence CASSQGNSGRQQYF. The nucleotides are TGTGCCAGCAGCCAAGGGAATAGCGGGAGACAGCAGTACTTC. The V gene is TRBV14 and the J gene is TRBJ2-7; 9 middle bases align to TRBD2. CDR3 length: 14 amino acids, cysteine to phenylalanine. The sequence is cut down to CDR3 DNA, 42 bases in frame from base 1. V has 1 base trimmed and J has 8 bases trimmed; junction bases matching no gene number 6. From a lookup of the germline V gene, CDR1 and CDR2 are SGHDN and FVKESK.